This TCR beta chain originates from a study of vaccination effects on CD4 cells after COVID-19. The study, taken as a whole, reports: Healthy vaccinees' vaccine-induced clones included only 1 of 255 that recognized common cold coronaviruses. Late post-vaccination samples showed marked contraction of infection- and vaccine-induced clones.

With the ViraFEST assay, the study expanded antigen-specific CD4+ T cells using viral peptide pools, then sequenced them. The culture ran for 10 days, and then CD4+ T cells were isolated. Participants were given two doses of BNT162b2 or mRNA-1273 vaccine. The vaccine recipients had no prior SARS-CoV-2 infection, with negative nucleocapsid antibodies. Researchers reported culturing over 1.5 million PBMC in each well, adding around 10 IU/ml IL-2 and about 10 ug/ml peptides. In regard to this clone: The antigen is unknown.

V shed 4 bases, J shed 7 bases, and the junction held 5 bases outside the gene matches. The length of the CDR3 is 16 residues. Germline values: CDR1 MGHRA, CDR2 YSYEKL. Measured with immunoSEQ multiplex PCR; TCRdb has only the in-frame clones, and not every one. The sample has 25,000 to 35,000 clones, roughly 80% seen once. The rearrangement uses TRBV4-1 and TRBJ1-6, with 12 nucleotides matching TRBD1. This sequence originates from a human donor who received a COVID-19 vaccine. Sequencing used CD4+ T cells from PBMCs cultured with HCoV-229E spike peptides, obtained after COVID-19 vaccination. The CDR3 DNA follows: TGCGCCAGCAGCCGGGGACAGGGGGCATGGAATTCACCCCTCCACTTT. Its translation: CASSRGQGAWNSPLHF.